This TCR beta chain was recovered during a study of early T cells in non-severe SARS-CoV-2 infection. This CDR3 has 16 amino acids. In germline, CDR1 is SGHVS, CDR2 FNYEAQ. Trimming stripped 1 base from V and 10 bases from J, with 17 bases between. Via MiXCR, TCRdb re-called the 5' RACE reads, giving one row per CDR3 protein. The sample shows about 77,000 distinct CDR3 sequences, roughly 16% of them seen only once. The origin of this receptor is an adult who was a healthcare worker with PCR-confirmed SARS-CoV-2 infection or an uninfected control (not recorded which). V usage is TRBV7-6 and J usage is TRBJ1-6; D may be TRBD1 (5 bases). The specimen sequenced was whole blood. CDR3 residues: CASSLGSRGIDSPLHF. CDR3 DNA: TGTGCCAGCAGCTTAGGCTCTCGGGGGATCGACTCACCCCTCCACTTT.